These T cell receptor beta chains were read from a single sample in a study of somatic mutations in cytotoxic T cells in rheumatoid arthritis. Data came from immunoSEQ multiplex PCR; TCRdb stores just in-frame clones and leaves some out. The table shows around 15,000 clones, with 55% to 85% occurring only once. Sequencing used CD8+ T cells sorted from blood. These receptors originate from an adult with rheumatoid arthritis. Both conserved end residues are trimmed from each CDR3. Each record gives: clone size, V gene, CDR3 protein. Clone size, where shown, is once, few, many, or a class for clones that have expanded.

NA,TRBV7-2,ASSVGVESPLH
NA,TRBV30,AWSPPGWEQF
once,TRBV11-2,ASSLAFSVAYEQY
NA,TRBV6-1,ASSELVSSDYGYT
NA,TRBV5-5,ASSFRDQIATNEKLF
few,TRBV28,ASAVGRYEQY
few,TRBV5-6,ASSARNTEAF
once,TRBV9,ASNGGEETQY
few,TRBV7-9,ASSSDRNTEAF
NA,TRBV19,ASSILQGAGNEQF
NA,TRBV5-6,ATCRDN
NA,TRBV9,ASSVGGGAGEQY
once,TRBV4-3,ASSQGRSGGVYEQY
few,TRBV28,ASSTRTNQPQH
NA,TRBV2,ASSLIYEQY
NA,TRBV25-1,ASSEISGGRAEAF
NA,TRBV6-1,ASSEGGTATDTQY
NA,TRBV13,ASSLGVLQETQY
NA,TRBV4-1,ASSQPSGQETQY
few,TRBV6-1,ASGAQEADTQY
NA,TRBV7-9,ASSSGTGQQPQH
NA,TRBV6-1,ASSEREGSYGYT
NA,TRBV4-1,ASSPPSGGDSPTGELF
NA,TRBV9,ASSVGKNTEAF
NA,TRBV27,ASSPGLSGHEQY
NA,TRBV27,ASSPWAGGQETQY